The rows below give T cell receptor beta chains drawn from one sample of a study of vaccination effects on CD4 cells after COVID-19. Their antigen targets remain unknown. Data came from immunoSEQ multiplex PCR; TCRdb stores just in-frame clones and leaves some out. The table shows some 56,000 clones, with roughly three quarters occurring only once. The material was CD4+ T cells from PBMCs cultured with HIV peptides, obtained before COVID-19 vaccination. These receptors originate from a human donor who had a prior SARS-CoV-2 infection. Each CDR3 is given with its conserved first and last residue. The D gene is left open where the match is weak. Size tells how often a clone was seen (once, few, many) or the class of an expanded clone, and some rows leave it out.

cdr3_length: 14; d_call: NA; v_call: TRBV5-1; j_call: TRBJ1-1; clone_size: NA; cdr3_nt: TGCGCCAGCAGCTTGGATAATGCGGACACTGAAGCTTTCTTT; cdr3_aa: CASSLDNADTEAFF
cdr3_length: 16; d_call: NA; v_call: TRBV9; j_call: TRBJ2-3; clone_size: NA; cdr3_nt: TGTGCCAGCAGCACCGTGGGGCGGTTTAGCACAGATACGCAGTATTTT; cdr3_aa: CASSTVGRFSTDTQYF
cdr3_length: 15; d_call: NA; v_call: TRBV14; j_call: TRBJ1-2; clone_size: NA; cdr3_nt: TGTGCCAGCAGCCAAGCTGGCAGGGGCAACTATGGCTACACCTTC; cdr3_aa: CASSQAGRGNYGYTF
cdr3_length: 17; d_call: TRBD2; v_call: TRBV10-3; j_call: TRBJ2-1; clone_size: NA; cdr3_nt: TGTGCCATCAGCCGGGGGGCTAGCGGGCCGGCCTACAATGAGCAGTTCTTC; cdr3_aa: CAISRGASGPAYNEQFF
cdr3_length: 11; d_call: NA; v_call: TRBV19; j_call: TRBJ2-1; clone_size: few; cdr3_nt: TGTGCCAGTACTTACTACAATGAGCAGTTCTTC; cdr3_aa: CASTYYNEQFF
cdr3_length: 17; d_call: TRBD1; v_call: TRBV5-4; j_call: TRBJ1-4; clone_size: NA; cdr3_nt: TGTGCCAGCAGCTTGGGGGGGACAGGGGGAAAGAATGAAAAACTGTTTTTT; cdr3_aa: CASSLGGTGGKNEKLFF
cdr3_length: 17; d_call: TRBD2; v_call: TRBV7-2; j_call: TRBJ2-1; clone_size: NA; cdr3_nt: TGTGCCAGCAGCTTAGCCATAGGGACTAGGGTTTTCGATGAGCAGTTCTTC; cdr3_aa: CASSLAIGTRVFDEQFF
cdr3_length: 17; d_call: NA; v_call: TRBV10-3; j_call: TRBJ2-2; clone_size: NA; cdr3_nt: TGTGCCATCAGTGAGTCAACGGCACCGCTAAACACCGGGGAGCTGTTTTTT; cdr3_aa: CAISESTAPLNTGELFF
cdr3_length: 15; d_call: NA; v_call: TRBV5-1; j_call: TRBJ2-5; clone_size: NA; cdr3_nt: TGCGCCAGCAGCTTTGGGCCCCGCGGAGCAGAGACCCAGTACTTC; cdr3_aa: CASSFGPRGAETQYF
cdr3_length: 12; d_call: NA; v_call: TRBV18; j_call: TRBJ1-1; clone_size: few; cdr3_nt: TGTGCCAGCTCACCGGGGTCCACTGAAGCTTTCTTT; cdr3_aa: CASSPGSTEAFF
cdr3_length: 13; d_call: NA; v_call: TRBV15; j_call: TRBJ2-7; clone_size: NA; cdr3_nt: TGTGCCACCAGCAGTAGGGACGGACCAGAGCAGTACTTC; cdr3_aa: CATSSRDGPEQYF
cdr3_length: 12; d_call: NA; v_call: TRBV29-1; j_call: TRBJ1-1; clone_size: NA; cdr3_nt: TGCAGCGTTGAGATGCCCCCCAATGCTGCTTTCTTT; cdr3_aa: CSVEMPPNAAFF
cdr3_length: 14; d_call: NA; v_call: TRBV9; j_call: TRBJ2-7; clone_size: NA; cdr3_nt: TGTGCCAGCAGCGTAGCAGGATCCGCCTACGAGCAGTACTTC; cdr3_aa: CASSVAGSAYEQYF
cdr3_length: 17; d_call: NA; v_call: TRBV27; j_call: TRBJ1-4; clone_size: NA; cdr3_nt: TGTGCCAGCAGTTTATTCGCCTCGGCGGCAACTAATGAAAAACTGTTTTTT; cdr3_aa: CASSLFASAATNEKLFF
cdr3_length: 16; d_call: NA; v_call: TRBV4-2; j_call: TRBJ1-4; clone_size: NA; cdr3_nt: TGTGCCAGCAGCCAAGACGAAAGTTTCGGTGGTGAAAAACTGTTTTTT; cdr3_aa: CASSQDESFGGEKLFF
cdr3_length: 13; d_call: NA; v_call: TRBV4-1; j_call: TRBJ1-2; clone_size: NA; cdr3_nt: TGCGCCAGCAGGCAGGGGAACGACTATGGCTACACCTTC; cdr3_aa: CASRQGNDYGYTF
cdr3_length: 15; d_call: NA; v_call: TRBV23-1; j_call: TRBJ2-3; clone_size: NA; cdr3_nt: TGCGCCAGCGGTTCACGCAGGCAGGTCACAGATACGCAGTATTTT; cdr3_aa: CASGSRRQVTDTQYF
cdr3_length: 13; d_call: NA; v_call: TRBV4-2; j_call: TRBJ2-5; clone_size: NA; cdr3_nt: TGTGCCAGCTCCCCGGGAGACCGGGAGACCCAGTACTTC; cdr3_aa: CASSPGDRETQYF
cdr3_length: 12; d_call: NA; v_call: TRBV5-1; j_call: TRBJ2-7; clone_size: NA; cdr3_nt: TGCGCCAGCAGCCTGGGGGCCCACGAGCAGTACTTC; cdr3_aa: CASSLGAHEQYF
cdr3_length: 14; d_call: NA; v_call: TRBV3-1/TRBV3-2; j_call: TRBJ1-5; clone_size: few; cdr3_nt: TGTGCCAGCAGCCAAGACGGAGGACCGCAGCCCCAGCATTTT; cdr3_aa: CASSQDGGPQPQHF
cdr3_length: 15; d_call: TRBD1; v_call: TRBV12-5; j_call: TRBJ2-7; clone_size: once; cdr3_nt: TGTGCTAGTGGACACCCGACAGGGGCGCGTCCCGAGCAGTACTTC; cdr3_aa: CASGHPTGARPEQYF
cdr3_length: 14; d_call: TRBD1; v_call: TRBV20-1; j_call: TRBJ1-1; clone_size: NA; cdr3_nt: TGCAGTGCTAGTCCCGGGACAGCATACACTGAAGCTTTCTTT; cdr3_aa: CSASPGTAYTEAFF
cdr3_length: 16; d_call: TRBD2; v_call: TRBV4-1; j_call: TRBJ2-3; clone_size: few; cdr3_nt: TGCGCCAGCAGCCAGCTACTAGCGGGCAACACAGATACGCAGTATTTT; cdr3_aa: CASSQLLAGNTDTQYF
cdr3_length: 15; d_call: NA; v_call: TRBV6-5; j_call: TRBJ2-1; clone_size: NA; cdr3_nt: TGTGCCAGCAGTTACTCGATGTCCGGCGGCAATGAGCAGTTCTTC; cdr3_aa: CASSYSMSGGNEQFF
cdr3_length: 14; d_call: NA; v_call: TRBV6-5; j_call: TRBJ1-2; clone_size: NA; cdr3_nt: TGTGCCAGCAGTTACTCGGGGACGCACTATGGCTACACCTTC; cdr3_aa: CASSYSGTHYGYTF
cdr3_length: 13; d_call: NA; v_call: TRBV5-5; j_call: TRBJ1-5; clone_size: once; cdr3_nt: TGTGCCAGCAGTATTGACAGCAATCAGCCCCAGCATTTT; cdr3_aa: CASSIDSNQPQHF
cdr3_length: 13; d_call: TRBD1; v_call: TRBV6-6; j_call: TRBJ2-7; clone_size: NA; cdr3_nt: TGTGCCAGCAGCCAGGGACAGACCTACGAGCAGTACTTC; cdr3_aa: CASSQGQTYEQYF
cdr3_length: 14; d_call: NA; v_call: TRBV2; j_call: TRBJ1-6; clone_size: NA; cdr3_nt: TGTGCCAGCAGTGAATTCAGGGGTGATTCACCCCTCCACTTT; cdr3_aa: CASSEFRGDSPLHF
cdr3_length: 11; d_call: NA; v_call: TRBV6-2/TRBV6-3; j_call: TRBJ1-5; clone_size: NA; cdr3_nt: TGTGCCAGCAGCCGCGGGGAGGTGTCGGTTTTT; cdr3_aa: CASSRGEVSVF
cdr3_length: 14; d_call: NA; v_call: TRBV5-4; j_call: TRBJ1-4; clone_size: once; cdr3_nt: TGTGCCAGCAGCTTGAGTCCGTTAAGGGAAAAACTGTTTTTT; cdr3_aa: CASSLSPLREKLFF
cdr3_length: 14; d_call: NA; v_call: TRBV6-2/TRBV6-3; j_call: TRBJ2-7; clone_size: NA; cdr3_nt: TGTGCCAGCAGCCGTGGACAGAGCCCCTACGAGCAGTACTTC; cdr3_aa: CASSRGQSPYEQYF
cdr3_length: 15; d_call: NA; v_call: TRBV7-2; j_call: TRBJ1-6; clone_size: NA; cdr3_nt: TGTGCCAGCAGCTTAGTGGGCAGAGGGTGGTCACCCCTCCACTTT; cdr3_aa: CASSLVGRGWSPLHF
cdr3_length: 17; d_call: TRBD2; v_call: TRBV2; j_call: TRBJ2-2; clone_size: few; cdr3_nt: TGTGCCAGCACCGGGACTAGCGGGCTACCCCGCGCCGGGGAGCTGTTTTTT; cdr3_aa: CASTGTSGLPRAGELFF
cdr3_length: 15; d_call: NA; v_call: TRBV6-6; j_call: TRBJ1-3; clone_size: once; cdr3_nt: TGTGCCAGCAGTTACTCACCCGGATCTGGAAACACCATATATTTT; cdr3_aa: CASSYSPGSGNTIYF
cdr3_length: 14; d_call: NA; v_call: TRBV6-5; j_call: TRBJ2-7; clone_size: NA; cdr3_nt: TGTGCCAGCGCTCGGGTAGGATTGGGGTACGAGCAGTACTTC; cdr3_aa: CASARVGLGYEQYF
cdr3_length: 18; d_call: TRBD2; v_call: TRBV9; j_call: TRBJ2-3; clone_size: NA; cdr3_nt: TGTGCCAGCAGCACCGGTGCTAGCGGGGGGGCCTTCACAGATACGCAGTATTTT; cdr3_aa: CASSTGASGGAFTDTQYF